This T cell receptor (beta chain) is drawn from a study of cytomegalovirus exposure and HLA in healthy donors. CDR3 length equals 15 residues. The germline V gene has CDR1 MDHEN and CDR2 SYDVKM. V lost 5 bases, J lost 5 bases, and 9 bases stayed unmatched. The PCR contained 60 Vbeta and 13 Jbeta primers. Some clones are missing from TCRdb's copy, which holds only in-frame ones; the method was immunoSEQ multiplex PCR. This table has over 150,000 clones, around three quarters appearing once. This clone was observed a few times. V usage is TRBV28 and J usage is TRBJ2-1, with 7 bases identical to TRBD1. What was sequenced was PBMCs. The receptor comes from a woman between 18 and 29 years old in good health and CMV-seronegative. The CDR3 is CASSTDRAPHNEQFF. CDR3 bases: TGTGCCAGCAGTACCGACAGGGCCCCCCACAATGAGCAGTTCTTC.